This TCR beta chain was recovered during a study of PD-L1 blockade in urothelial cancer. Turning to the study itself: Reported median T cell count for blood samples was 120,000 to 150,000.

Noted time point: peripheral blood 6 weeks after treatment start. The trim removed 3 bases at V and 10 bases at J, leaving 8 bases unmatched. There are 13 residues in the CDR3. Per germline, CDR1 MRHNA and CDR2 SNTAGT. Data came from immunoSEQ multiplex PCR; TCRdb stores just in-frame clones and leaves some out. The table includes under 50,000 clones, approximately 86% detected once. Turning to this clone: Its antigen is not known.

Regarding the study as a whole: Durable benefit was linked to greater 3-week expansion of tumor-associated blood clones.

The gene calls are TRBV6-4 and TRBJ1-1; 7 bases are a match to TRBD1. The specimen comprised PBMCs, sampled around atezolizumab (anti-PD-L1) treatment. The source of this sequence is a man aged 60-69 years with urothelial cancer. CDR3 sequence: CASSEKQGLSAFF. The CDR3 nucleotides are TGTGCCAGCAGTGAAAAACAGGGGTTGTCAGCTTTCTTT.